What follows are 10 T cell receptor beta chains derived from one specimen sequenced in a study of cytomegalovirus exposure and HLA in healthy donors. The data were produced by immunoSEQ multiplex PCR, yet TCRdb's version contains in-frame clones alone and is incomplete. The repertoire has roughly 140,000 clones, around 87% of them found once; the top ten carry just over 8.5%. The sequenced material came from PBMCs. These receptors were taken from a man between 18 and 29 years old in good health and CMV-seropositive.

The rearrangement links TRBV15 to TRBJ1-5; D is ambiguous. CDR1 is LNHNV, CDR2 YYDKDF, per germline (reference sequence). The V end lost 2 bases, the J end lost 1 base, and 9 bases lay between the germline ends. This CDR3 contains 15 residues. The CDR3 coding sequence is TGTGCCACCAGCAGATCACCCAGAAGCAATCAGCCCCAGCATTTT. Protein product: CATSRSPRSNQPQHF.

This clone was seen just once. The genes are TRBV9 and TRBJ2-2; TRBD1 agrees at 8 bases. The V and J ends lost 4 bases and 6 bases, in that order; junction bases with no gene match: 14. CDR1 SGDLS and CDR2 YYNGEE come from the germline V gene. CDR3 size: 17 residues. The CDR3 protein is CASSSRFGQGFAGELFF. CDR3 nucleotides: TGTGCCAGCAGCTCACGTTTTGGACAGGGTTTCGCCGGGGAGCTGTTTTTT.

The chain couples TRBV10-3 to TRBJ1-2; a possible D gene is TRBD1 (6 bases). V was shortened by 3 bases and J by 8 bases, with 16 bases between the two germline ends. CDR1 is ENHRY and CDR2 is SYGVKD in the germline V gene. The CDR3 is 14 residues long. CDR3 nucleotides: TGTGCCATCAGTGATAGAACAGGGACACAAGGCTACACCTTC. This codes for CAISDRTGTQGYTF.

This chain connects TRBV6-1 to TRBJ2-7; D remains unclear. This CDR3 has 15 amino acids. Trimming removed 3 bases at V and 4 bases at J, with 16 bases between. Looked up from germline, CDR1 is MNHNS and CDR2 is SASEGT. CDR3 loop: CASSDSGRLKYEQYF. The CDR3 DNA sequence: TGTGCCAGCAGTGACTCGGGTCGTTTAAAGTACGAGCAGTACTTC.

This clone was recorded once. The chain couples TRBV7-9 to TRBJ2-7; 9 bases fit TRBD2. Germline CDR1 and CDR2: SEHNR and FQNEAQ (reference sequence). With 5 bases clipped from V and 0 bases from J, the junction kept 2 bases outside the gene matches. This CDR3 has 14 residues. The CDR3 DNA sequence: TGTGCCAGCAGCCCTAGCGGGAACTCCTACGAGCAGTACTTC. Translated: CASSPSGNSYEQYF.

This chain connects TRBV2 to TRBJ2-7; 10 bases align to TRBD2. This CDR3 contains 17 residues. J lost 1 base, V lost 6 bases, and 12 bases had no gene match. Germline values: CDR1 SNHLY, CDR2 FYNNEI. For the CDR3, the DNA is TGTGCCAGCAGGGTCGAGAGCGGGGGGGTAGGATCCTACGAGCAGTACTTC. It yields the protein CASRVESGGVGSYEQYF.

The V call is TRBV5-4, the J call TRBJ2-2, with 14 bases matching TRBD2. Germline CDR1 is SGHNT and CDR2 is YYREEE (reference sequence). Trimming at V came to 4 bases and at J to 4 bases, leaving 3 bases not matched to a gene. The CDR3 is 16 amino acids. In DNA, the CDR3 is TGTGCCAGCAGCGAGGGGACTAGCGGGGGCACCGGGGAGCTGTTTTTT. The encoded protein is CASSEGTSGGTGELFF. The complete variable domain, with remaining parts taken from reference TRBV5-4 and TRBJ2-2, reads ETGVTQSPTHLIKTRGQQVTLRCSSQSGHNTVSWYQQALGQGPQFIFQYYREEENGRGNFPPRFSGLQFPNYSSELNVNALELDDSALYLCASSEGTSGGTGELFFGEGSRLTVL.

This chain joins TRBV7-9 and TRBJ1-1; weak D call: TRBD1 (5 bases). The length of the CDR3 is 14 residues. Germline-derived CDR1 and CDR2 are SEHNR and FQNEAQ (reference sequence). V dropped 5 bases and J dropped 1 base, with 11 bases sitting between them. The chain's CDR3 is CASSLGHRNTEAFF. In DNA form, the CDR3 reads TGTGCCAGCAGCCTAGGACACAGGAACACTGAAGCTTTCTTT.

The chain recombines TRBV9 with TRBJ1-5, with TRBD1 matching 9 bases. Germline CDR1 is SGDLS and CDR2 is YYNGEE. The CDR3 totals 14 residues. V lost 0 bases, J lost 6 bases, and 1 base stayed unmatched. The CDR3 DNA reads TGTGCCAGCAGCGTAGGGACAGGGGTTCAGCCCCAGCATTTT. It specifies CASSVGTGVQPQHF.

The sample holds a few counts of this clone. V is TRBV12-5 and J is TRBJ1-5, with D uncertain. Per the germline V gene, CDR1 is LGHNT and CDR2 is FRNRAP. Trimming took off 5 bases at V and 14 bases at J, with 16 bases between the two ends. The CDR3 spans 12 residues. For the CDR3, the DNA is TGTGCTAGTGGTCCTACGGGTCCCACGAAGCATTTT. Amino acids: CASGPTGPTKHF. Supplemented by reference TRBV12-5 and TRBJ1-5, the full variable domain reads DARVTQTPRHKVTEMGQEVTMRCQPILGHNTVFWYRQTMMQGLELLAYFRNRAPLDDSGMPKDRFSAEMPDATLATLKIQPSEPRDSAVYFCASGPTGPTKHFGDGTRLSIL.